What follows are 16 T cell receptor beta chains derived from one specimen sequenced in a study of OX40 agonist ivuxolimab in advanced cancers. Assay: immunoSEQ multiplex PCR; the TCRdb copy retains only in-frame clones and omits some. The data contain 70,000 to 95,000 clones, around 86% of them singletons. This sample comprised CD4+ or CD8+ T cells sorted from blood, obtained in a trial of the OX40 agonist ivuxolimab. The source of these receptors is an adult with an advanced solid tumor such as melanoma, head and neck, liver or kidney cancer.

The chain carries TRBV7-2 and TRBJ2-2; the match to TRBD2 covers 7 bases. There are 15 residues in the CDR3. V shed 5 bases and J 1 base; nucleotides not matched to a gene: 4. In germline, CDR1 is SGHTA, CDR2 FQGNSA. In DNA form, the CDR3 reads TGTGCCAGCAGCCCCTGGGGGGGGAACACCGGGGAGCTGTTTTTT. Its protein is CASSPWGGNTGELFF.

This clone appeared once. The V gene is TRBV18, the J gene TRBJ2-1; no firm D call. Trimming took off 2 bases at V and 7 bases at J, with 12 bases between the two ends. CDR3 length: 14 residues. From germline, CDR1 is KGHSH and CDR2 LQKENI. The CDR3: CASSPWNRKNEQFF. The CDR3 DNA sequence: TGTGCCAGCTCACCATGGAACAGAAAGAATGAGCAGTTCTTC.

This clone occurred once. The chain recombines TRBV11-2 with TRBJ2-1; D may be TRBD2 (5 bases). Germline loops: CDR1 SGHAT, CDR2 FQNNGV. The CDR3 sequence is 15 residues long. Deletions cut 3 bases from V and 8 bases from J, with 17 bases between. The CDR3 coding sequence is TGTGCCAGCAGCTTTCTCCGGTCAAGGAGGCATGAGCAGTTCTTC. Translating gives CASSFLRSRRHEQFF.

This chain uses TRBV5-4 with TRBJ2-5; the match to TRBD1 covers 7 bases. The CDR3 extends over 17 amino acids. Germline CDR1 is SGHNT and CDR2 is YYREEE (reference sequence). V was clipped by 6 bases and J by 2 bases; unmatched bases: 16. The CDR3 nucleotides read TGTGCCAGCACCCCCTCCCACCCTCGGACAGGACAAGAGACCCAGTACTTC. Amino acids: CASTPSHPRTGQETQYF.

This chain connects TRBV18 to TRBJ2-7; 8 bases line up with TRBD1. This CDR3 contains 17 residues. Germline CDR1 reads KGHSH; CDR2 reads LQKENI. With 3 bases clipped from V and 1 base from J, the junction kept 11 bases outside the gene matches. Here the CDR3 DNA reads TGTGCCAGCTCACCTCAGATGGGGACAGGAACATCCTACGAGCAGTACTTC. It encodes CASSPQMGTGTSYEQYF.

The chain has TRBV9 and TRBJ2-5; 9 nucleotides match TRBD2. The CDR3 runs 14 residues. J was trimmed by 9 bases and V by 2 bases; bases with no gene match: 8. Germline V gives CDR1 SGDLS, CDR2 YYNGEE. The CDR3 coding sequence is TGTGCCAGCAGCGTGACTAGCGGTGCCGTTGCCCAGTACTTC. This encodes CASSVTSGAVAQYF.

The chain recombines TRBV5-1 with TRBJ2-1; 14 positions match TRBD2. The germline V gene has CDR1 SGHRS and CDR2 YFSETQ. J lost 15 bases, V lost 1 base, and 9 bases had no gene match. The CDR3 contains 15 residues. The CDR3 sequence: CASSLMGLAGVARFF. The CDR3 DNA follows: TGCGCCAGCAGCTTGATGGGACTAGCGGGAGTCGCCCGGTTCTTC. The full variable domain, in which reference TRBV5-1 and TRBJ2-1 provide the parts outside the CDR3, is KAGVTQTPRYLIKTRGQQVTLSCSPISGHRSVSWYQQTPGQGLQFLFEYFSETQRNKGNFPGRFSGRQFSNSRSEMNVSTLELGDSALYLCASSLMGLAGVARFFGPGTRLTVL.

The J gene is TRBJ2-7, the V gene TRBV9; 7 positions agree with TRBD1. The CDR3 has 14 amino acids. Trimming cost V 4 bases and J 0 bases; bases outside gene matches: 4. The germline gives CDR1 SGDLS, CDR2 YYNGEE. As DNA, the CDR3 is TGTGCCAGCAGCATACAGGGGAGCTCCTACGAGCAGTACTTC. Amino acid sequence: CASSIQGSSYEQYF. The full variable domain, rest sourced from reference TRBV9 and TRBJ2-7, is DSGVTQTPKHLITATGQRVTLRCSPRSGDLSVYWYQQSLDQGLQFLIQYYNGEERAKGNILERFSAQQFPDLHSELNLSSLELGDSALYFCASSIQGSSYEQYFGPGTRLTVT.

This clone has only one observation. The V gene is TRBV6-1, the J gene TRBJ2-1, with D perhaps TRBD2 (6 bases). V lost 5 bases and J 7 bases, leaving 18 bases between the germline ends. CDR3 size: 15 residues. CDR1 is MNHNS and CDR2 is SASEGT in the germline V gene. CDR3 protein: CASSRSREIMNEQFF. The CDR3 DNA reads as TGTGCCAGCAGTCGGAGTCGGGAGATCATGAATGAGCAGTTCTTC.

The chain employs TRBV10-2 and TRBJ1-1, with D perhaps TRBD1 (6 bases). The V end lost 10 bases, the J end lost 5 bases, and 17 bases lay between the germline ends. Per the germline V gene, CDR1 is WSHSY and CDR2 is SAAADI. This CDR3 region has 13 residues. The CDR3 spells CATGDMVGTEAFF. CDR3 in DNA: TGCGCCACCGGGGACATGGTGGGAACTGAAGCTTTCTTT.

This chain uses TRBV18 with TRBJ1-1, with TRBD1 as a possible D gene (6 bases). CDR3 length equals 15 residues. V was clipped by 3 bases and J by 8 bases, with 19 bases between them. Germline CDR1 KGHSH, CDR2 LQKENI. CDR3 amino acids: CASSPYPTGPNEAFF. For the CDR3, the DNA is TGTGCCAGCTCACCCTACCCGACAGGTCCAAACGAAGCTTTCTTT. Supplemented by reference TRBV18 and TRBJ1-1, the full variable domain reads NAGVMQNPRHLVRRRGQEARLRCSPMKGHSHVYWYRQLPEEGLKFMVYLQKENIIDESGMPKERFSAEFPKEGPSILRIQQVVRGDSAAYFCASSPYPTGPNEAFFGQGTRLTVV.

The chain couples TRBV9 to TRBJ2-7, with 9 bases that match TRBD1. CDR3 size: 15 residues. Unmatched junction bases numbered 8, after V lost 4 bases and J lost 3 bases. The germline V gene has CDR1 SGDLS and CDR2 YYNGEE. The CDR3 DNA sequence: TGTGCCAGCAGCCTTTCCGGGGACAGGGTCTACGAGCAGTACTTC. It codes for CASSLSGDRVYEQYF.

The chain couples TRBV7-3 to TRBJ2-1; 9 bases are a match to TRBD2. The CDR3 sequence is 15 residues long. Germline V gene data show CDR1 as SGHTA and CDR2 as FQGTGA. The V gene end was trimmed by 5 bases and the J gene end by 8 bases; junction bases not matched to a gene: 10. The CDR3 DNA reads as TGTGCCAGCAGCCAATCTAGCGGGGCTATCTATGAGCAGTTCTTC. It is translated as CASSQSSGAIYEQFF.

V usage is TRBV11-2 and J usage is TRBJ2-1; unclear D gene. Germline assignment: CDR1 SGHAT and CDR2 FQNNGV. The length of the CDR3 is 11 residues. V lost 2 bases and J 8 bases, leaving 4 bases between the germline ends. CDR3 sequence reads: CASSLFDEQFF. The CDR3 nucleotides are TGTGCCAGCAGCTTATTCGATGAGCAGTTCTTC.

CDR3 sequence: CAISESKGFTGELFF. The CDR3 nucleotides read TGTGCCATCAGTGAGTCGAAAGGGTTCACCGGGGAGCTGTTTTTT. V usage is TRBV10-3 and J usage is TRBJ2-2, with D hard to call. Trimming stripped 0 bases from V and 4 bases from J, with 9 bases between. Germline CDR1 ENHRY, CDR2 SYGVKD. The CDR3 spans 15 residues.

This clone appeared a few times. The CDR3 loop is CASSPQPGALHF. Here the CDR3 DNA reads TGCGCCAGCAGCCCCCAGCCAGGGGCCCTCCACTTT. The chain combines TRBV4-1 with TRBJ1-6; D is possibly TRBD1 (6 bases). Trimming shortened V by 4 bases and J by 14 bases, and 12 bases separated the two germline ends. The germline gives CDR1 MGHRA, CDR2 YSYEKL. The CDR3 sequence is 12 residues long.